A single TCR beta chain is shown here with its context. The read is 3 residues too short to cover the CDR3 end, so that end is filled in from the germline J gene. This sample is drawn from a study of T cells in women clearing cervical HPV infection. Method: immunoSEQ multiplex PCR; TCRdb's copy keeps in-frame clones and lacks some. This sample contains approximately 30,000 clones. HPV was found by MY09/MY11 PCR and dot-blot genotyping. The CDR3 consists of 15 residues. Trimming stripped 4 bases from V and 3 bases from J, with 12 bases between. Germline V gene sequence: CDR1 LNHDA, CDR2 SQIVND (reference sequence).

Source material: blood buffy coat. The chain employs TRBV19 and TRBJ1-4, with a tentative D call TRBD1 (5 bases). The receptor was derived from a woman between 18 and 70 years old with a cervical HPV16 infection that either progressed to CIN3+ or cleared (not recorded which). The part of the CDR3 DNA that was read is TGTGCCAGTAGTACTTTAAAAGGGGCTAATGAAAAA. Protein: CASSTLKGANEK. In full, the CDR3 reads CASSTLKGANEKLFF.